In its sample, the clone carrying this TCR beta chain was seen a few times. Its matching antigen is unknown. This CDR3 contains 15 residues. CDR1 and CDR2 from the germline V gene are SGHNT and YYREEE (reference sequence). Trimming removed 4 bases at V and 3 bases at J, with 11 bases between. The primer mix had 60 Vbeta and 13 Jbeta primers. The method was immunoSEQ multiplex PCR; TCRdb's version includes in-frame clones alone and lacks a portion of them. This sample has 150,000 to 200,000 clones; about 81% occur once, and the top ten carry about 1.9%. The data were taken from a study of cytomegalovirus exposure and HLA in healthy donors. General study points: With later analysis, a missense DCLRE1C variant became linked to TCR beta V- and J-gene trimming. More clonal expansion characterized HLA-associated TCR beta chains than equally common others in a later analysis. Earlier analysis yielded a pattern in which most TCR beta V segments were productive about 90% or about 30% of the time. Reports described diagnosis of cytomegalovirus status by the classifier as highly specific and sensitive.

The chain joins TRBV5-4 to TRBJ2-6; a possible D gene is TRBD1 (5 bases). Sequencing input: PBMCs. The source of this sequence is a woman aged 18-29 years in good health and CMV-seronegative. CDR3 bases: TGTGCCAGCAGCAGCAGGGTCCGTGGGGCCAACGTCCTGACTTTC. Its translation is CASSSRVRGANVLTF.